This entry describes one T cell receptor beta chain. The CDR3 contains 14 residues. Trimming took 3 bases from V and 6 from J; bases not matched to a gene: 6. The germline gives CDR1 SGHRS, CDR2 YFSETQ. These data belong to a study of identical twins. A universal primer site was added by template switching, and unique molecular identifiers were carried by the cDNA. TCRdb re-derived calls from the 5' RACE reads in MiXCR, one entry per CDR3 protein. Among under 900,000 distinct CDR3 sequences, 10% to 15% were seen once, and the ten largest hold around 1.5%. These data were also filed under a second study, of yellow fever vaccine responses in identical twins.

This chain links TRBV5-1 with TRBJ1-1; 9 nucleotides align to TRBD1. Input material: PBMCs. The sequence came from a young woman in good health. CDR3 nucleotide sequence: TGCGCCAGCAGCTCCAAAGACAGGGGGGCTGAAGCTTTCTTT. As protein: CASSSKDRGAEAFF.